Many counts were recorded for the clone carrying this TCR beta chain. As yet, its antigen is unknown. CDR3 regions of TCR beta were amplified from RNA transcripts. HTBI-primed RT-PCR formed the first round, and a multiplex PCR formed the second. TCRdb re-derived calls from the multiplex PCR reads in MiXCR, one entry per CDR3 protein. Of around 1,200,000 distinct CDR3 sequences listed, around a third are singletons. The germline V gene encodes CDR1 DFQATT and CDR2 SNEGSKA (reference sequence). This CDR3 spans 15 amino acids. J lost 0 bases, V lost 3 bases, and 5 bases had no gene match. This specimen belongs to a study of Graves' ophthalmopathy and Graves' hyperthyroidism. General study points: Between ophthalmopathy and stable hyperthyroidism, a 13-signature model drew a separation with approximately 90% sensitivity and about 80% specificity.

Newly diagnosed, the hyperthyroidism patients had under 2 months' duration and were aged 18 to 65. The chain is built from TRBV20-1 and TRBJ2-5, with TRBD2 matching over 9 bases. The sample was peripheral blood or thyroid tissue (not recorded which). The sequence came from an adult man with Graves' hyperthyroidism. The CDR3 is CSASRPSGNQETQYF. CDR3 in DNA: TGCAGTGCTAGTCGGCCTAGCGGGAACCAAGAGACCCAGTACTTC.